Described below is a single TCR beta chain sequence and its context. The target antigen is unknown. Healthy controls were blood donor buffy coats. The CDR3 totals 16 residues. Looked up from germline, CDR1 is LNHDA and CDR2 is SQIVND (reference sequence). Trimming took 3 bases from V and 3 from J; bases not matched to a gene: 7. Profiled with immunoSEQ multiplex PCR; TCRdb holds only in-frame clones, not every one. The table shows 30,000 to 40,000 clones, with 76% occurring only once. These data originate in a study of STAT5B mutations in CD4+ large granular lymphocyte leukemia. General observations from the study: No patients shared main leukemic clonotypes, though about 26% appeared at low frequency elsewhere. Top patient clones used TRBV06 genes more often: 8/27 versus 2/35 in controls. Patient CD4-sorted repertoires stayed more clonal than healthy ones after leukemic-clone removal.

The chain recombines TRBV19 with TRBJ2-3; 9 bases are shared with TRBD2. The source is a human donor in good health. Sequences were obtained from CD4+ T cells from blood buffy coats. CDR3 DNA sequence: TGTGCCAGTAGTATGGCGCGGGGGGGCTCTACAGATACGCAGTATTTT. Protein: CASSMARGGSTDTQYF.